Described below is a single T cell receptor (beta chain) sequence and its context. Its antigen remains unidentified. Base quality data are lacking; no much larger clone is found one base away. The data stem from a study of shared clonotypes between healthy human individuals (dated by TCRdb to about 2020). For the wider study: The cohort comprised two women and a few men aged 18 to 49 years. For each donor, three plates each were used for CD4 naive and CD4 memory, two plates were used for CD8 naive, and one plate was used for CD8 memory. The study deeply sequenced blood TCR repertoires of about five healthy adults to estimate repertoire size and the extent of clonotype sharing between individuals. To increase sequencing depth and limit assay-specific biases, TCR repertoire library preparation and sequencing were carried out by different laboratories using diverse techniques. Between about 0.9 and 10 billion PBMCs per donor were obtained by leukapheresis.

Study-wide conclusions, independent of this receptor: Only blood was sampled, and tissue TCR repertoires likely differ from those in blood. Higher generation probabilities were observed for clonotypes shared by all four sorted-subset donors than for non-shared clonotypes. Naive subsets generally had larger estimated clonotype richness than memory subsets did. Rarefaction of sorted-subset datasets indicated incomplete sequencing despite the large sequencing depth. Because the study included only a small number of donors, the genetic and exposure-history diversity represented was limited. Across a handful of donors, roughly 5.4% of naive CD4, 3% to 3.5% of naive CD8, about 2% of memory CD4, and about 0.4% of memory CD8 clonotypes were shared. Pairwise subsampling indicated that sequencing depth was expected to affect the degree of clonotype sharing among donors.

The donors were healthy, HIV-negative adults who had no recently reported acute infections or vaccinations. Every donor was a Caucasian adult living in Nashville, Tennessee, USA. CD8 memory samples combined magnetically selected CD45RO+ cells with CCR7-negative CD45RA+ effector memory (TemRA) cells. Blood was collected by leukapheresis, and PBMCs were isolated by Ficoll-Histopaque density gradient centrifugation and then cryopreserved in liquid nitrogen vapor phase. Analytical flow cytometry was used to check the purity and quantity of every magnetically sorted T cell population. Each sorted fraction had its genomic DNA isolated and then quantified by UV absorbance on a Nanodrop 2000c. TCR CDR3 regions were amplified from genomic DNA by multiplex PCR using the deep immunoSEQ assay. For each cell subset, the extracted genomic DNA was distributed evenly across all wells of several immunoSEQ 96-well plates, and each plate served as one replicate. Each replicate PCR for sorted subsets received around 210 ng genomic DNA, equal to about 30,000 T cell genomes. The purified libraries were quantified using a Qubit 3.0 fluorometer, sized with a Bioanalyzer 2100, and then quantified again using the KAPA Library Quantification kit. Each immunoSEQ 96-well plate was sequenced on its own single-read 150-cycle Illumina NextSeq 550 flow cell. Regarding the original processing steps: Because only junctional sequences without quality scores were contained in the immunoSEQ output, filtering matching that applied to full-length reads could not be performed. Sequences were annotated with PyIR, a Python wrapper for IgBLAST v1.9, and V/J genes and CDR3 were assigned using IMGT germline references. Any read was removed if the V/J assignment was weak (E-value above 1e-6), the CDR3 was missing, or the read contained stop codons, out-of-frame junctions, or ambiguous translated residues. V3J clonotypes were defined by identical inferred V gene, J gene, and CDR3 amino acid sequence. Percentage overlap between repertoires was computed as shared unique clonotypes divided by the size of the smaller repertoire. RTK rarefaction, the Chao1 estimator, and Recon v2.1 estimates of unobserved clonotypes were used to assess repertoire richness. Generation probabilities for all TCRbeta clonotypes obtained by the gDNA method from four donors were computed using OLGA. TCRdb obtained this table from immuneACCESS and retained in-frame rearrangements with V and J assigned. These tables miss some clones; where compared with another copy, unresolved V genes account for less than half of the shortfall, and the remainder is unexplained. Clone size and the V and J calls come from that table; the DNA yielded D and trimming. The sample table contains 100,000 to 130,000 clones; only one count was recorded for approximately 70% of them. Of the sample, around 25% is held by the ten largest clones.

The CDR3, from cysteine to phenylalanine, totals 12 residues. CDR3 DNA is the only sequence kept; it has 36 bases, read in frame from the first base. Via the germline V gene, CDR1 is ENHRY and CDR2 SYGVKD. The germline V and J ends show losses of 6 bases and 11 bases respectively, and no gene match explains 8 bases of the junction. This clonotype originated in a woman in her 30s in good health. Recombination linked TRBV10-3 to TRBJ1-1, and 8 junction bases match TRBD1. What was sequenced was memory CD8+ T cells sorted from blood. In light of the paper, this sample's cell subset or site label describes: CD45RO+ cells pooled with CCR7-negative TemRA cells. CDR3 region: CAIRGQGGRAFF. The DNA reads TGTGCCATCAGAGGACAGGGTGGTCGGGCTTTCTTT.